A selection of T cell receptor beta chains follows, all from one sample in a study of T cells in Graves' hyperthyroidism and ophthalmopathy. One entry per CDR3 protein results from TCRdb running MiXCR on the multiplex PCR reads. The sample gives about 680,000 distinct CDR3 sequences, just over 35% of which show up once; 30% to 40% is in the top ten. Sequencing was carried out using blood. The receptors were gathered from a woman between 40 and 50 years old with Graves' hyperthyroidism. Each CDR3 is given with its conserved first and last residue. Fields, in order: V gene, clone size, J gene, D gene, CDR3 protein, CDR3 DNA. The D gene is left open where the match is weak. The listing skips clone size in some rows; elsewhere it reads once, few, many or a size class.

V: TRBV12-3/TRBV12-4; size: few; J: TRBJ2-7; D: TRBD2; CDR3: CASSPLAGGIYEQYF; DNA: TGTGCCAGCAGCCCCTTAGCGGGTGGTATCTACGAGCAGTACTTC
V: TRBV14; size: .; J: TRBJ1-2; D: .; CDR3: CASSRGRESLRYGYTF; DNA: TGTGCCAGCAGCCGTGGACGGGAATCCCTAAGATATGGCTACACCTTC
V: TRBV7-2; size: many; J: TRBJ2-7; D: .; CDR3: CASSPDRYSYEQYF; DNA: TGTGCCAGCAGCCCGGACCGATACTCCTACGAGCAGTACTTC
V: TRBV19; size: few; J: TRBJ2-7; D: .; CDR3: CASSPRGGAYEQYF; DNA: TGTGCCAGTAGCCCCAGGGGCGGAGCCTACGAGCAGTACTTC
V: TRBV6-5; size: .; J: TRBJ2-2; D: .; CDR3: CASSYLVSNTGELFF; DNA: TGTGCCAGCAGTTACCTGGTCTCGAACACCGGGGAGCTGTTTTTT
V: TRBV7-9; size: many; J: TRBJ1-1; D: .; CDR3: CASSLARATEAFF; DNA: TGTGCCAGCAGCTTAGCGCGGGCCACTGAAGCTTTCTTT
V: TRBV10-3; size: .; J: TRBJ2-7; D: .; CDR3: CAITSSNTYEQYF; DNA: TGTGCCATCACCTCCTCCAATACCTACGAGCAGTACTTC
V: TRBV19; size: once; J: TRBJ2-1; D: TRBD2; CDR3: CASNWDGRAENEQFF; DNA: TGTGCCAGTAATTGGGACGGGAGGGCCGAGAATGAGCAGTTCTTC
V: TRBV10-3; size: few; J: TRBJ2-5; D: .; CDR3: CAITNREEETQYF; DNA: TGTGCCATCACCAATAGGGAGGAAGAGACCCAGTACTTC
V: TRBV7-9; size: .; J: TRBJ1-2; D: .; CDR3: CAWIVLGPIHGYTF; DNA: TGTGCCTGGATTGTACTTGGACCCATCCATGGCTACACCTTC
V: TRBV2; size: .; J: TRBJ2-2; D: TRBD1; CDR3: CASKGGTGDDGELFF; DNA: TGTGCCAGCAAGGGTGGGACAGGGGACGACGGGGAGCTGTTTTTT
V: TRBV5-1; size: few; J: TRBJ1-3; D: .; CDR3: CASSQTQVSGNTIYF; DNA: TGCGCCAGCAGCCAGACACAGGTCTCTGGAAACACCATATATTTT
V: TRBV5-4; size: many; J: TRBJ2-5; D: TRBD1; CDR3: CASSSDRVETQYF; DNA: TGTGCCAGCAGCTCGGACAGGGTGGAGACCCAGTACTTC
V: TRBV19; size: .; J: TRBJ1-3; D: .; CDR3: CASSSYILNSGNTIYF; DNA: TGTGCCAGTAGTTCCTACATCCTCAACTCTGGAAACACCATATATTTT
V: TRBV20-1; size: .; J: TRBJ2-6; D: .; CDR3: CSADTSSGANVLTF; DNA: TGCAGTGCAGACACGAGCTCTGGGGCCAACGTCCTGACTTTC
V: TRBV6-1; size: .; J: TRBJ1-5; D: .; CDR3: CASSAPETLQPQHF; DNA: TGTGCCAGCAGTGCCCCAGAAACCCTTCAGCCCCAGCATTTT
V: TRBV27; size: .; J: TRBJ2-7; D: .; CDR3: CASVPSPAPFYEQYF; DNA: TGTGCCAGCGTTCCAAGTCCAGCCCCTTTCTACGAGCAGTACTTC
V: TRBV29-1; size: .; J: TRBJ2-4; D: TRBD1; CDR3: CSALDRGKNIQYF; DNA: TGCAGCGCCCTTGACAGGGGCAAAAACATTCAGTACTTC
V: TRBV7-2; size: few; J: TRBJ2-2; D: TRBD2; CDR3: CASSLGGRALTGELFF; DNA: TGTGCCAGCAGCTTGGGCGGGAGGGCCTTGACCGGGGAGCTGTTTTTT
V: TRBV12-3/TRBV12-4; size: many; J: TRBJ1-2; D: .; CDR3: CASSSGDRPGYGYTF; DNA: TGTGCCAGCAGTTCGGGTGACAGGCCAGGGTATGGCTACACCTTC
V: TRBV10-2; size: .; J: TRBJ1-5; D: TRBD1; CDR3: CASEGRTGGAGQPQHF; DNA: TGCGCCAGCGAGGGGCGGACAGGGGGCGCGGGTCAGCCCCAGCATTTT
V: TRBV10-3; size: few; J: TRBJ1-1; D: .; CDR3: CAISELDREAFF; DNA: TGTGCCATCAGTGAGTTGGACCGTGAAGCTTTCTTT
V: TRBV7-2; size: .; J: TRBJ2-5; D: .; CDR3: CTSSPGWGETQYF; DNA: TGTACCAGCAGCCCTGGTTGGGGAGAGACCCAGTACTTC
V: TRBV12-3/TRBV12-4; size: .; J: TRBJ1-5; D: .; CDR3: CASSLAAGDNQPQHF; DNA: TGTGCCAGCAGTTTAGCGGCAGGGGATAACCAGCCCCAGCATTTT
V: TRBV29-1; size: many; J: TRBJ1-5; D: .; CDR3: CSVEVGGNQPQHF; DNA: TGCAGCGTTGAAGTTGGGGGCAATCAGCCCCAGCATTTT
V: TRBV2; size: .; J: TRBJ2-3; D: TRBD2; CDR3: CASRPRGGTDTQYF; DNA: TGTGCCAGCAGACCGCGGGGGGGCACAGATACGCAGTATTTT
V: TRBV20-1; size: few; J: TRBJ1-4; D: .; CDR3: CSATGGGEKLFF; DNA: TGCAGTGCTACCGGGGGCGGTGAAAAACTGTTTTTT
V: TRBV19; size: many; J: TRBJ1-1; D: .; CDR3: CASSNRGLNTEAFF; DNA: TGTGCCAGTAGTAATCGGGGGTTAAACACTGAAGCTTTCTTT
V: TRBV7-9; size: .; J: TRBJ1-2; D: .; CDR3: CASSLAVGGYGYTF; DNA: TGTGCCAGCAGCTTAGCGGTGGGAGGCTATGGCTACACCTTC
V: TRBV10-3; size: .; J: TRBJ1-4; D: TRBD1; CDR3: CAISRDSRDQKLFF; DNA: TGTGCCATCAGTCGGGACAGCCGGGATCAAAAACTGTTTTTT
V: TRBV2; size: few; J: TRBJ1-5; D: TRBD1; CDR3: CASSPGDRVEKPQHF; DNA: TGTGCCAGCAGTCCTGGAGACAGGGTGGAGAAGCCCCAGCATTTT
V: TRBV6-2/TRBV6-3; size: few; J: TRBJ1-5; D: TRBD1; CDR3: CASQDRASNQPQHF; DNA: TGTGCCAGCCAGGACAGGGCTAGCAATCAGCCCCAGCATTTT
V: TRBV2; size: .; J: TRBJ1-2; D: TRBD1; CDR3: CASTRTGESDGYTF; DNA: TGTGCCAGCACCCGGACAGGGGAATCGGATGGCTACACCTTC
V: TRBV20-1; size: few; J: TRBJ1-4; D: .; CDR3: CSAQMQGGTNEKLFF; DNA: TGCAGTGCTCAAATGCAGGGTGGGACTAATGAAAAACTGTTTTTT
V: TRBV12-3/TRBV12-4; size: many; J: TRBJ2-2; D: .; CDR3: CASIGQGHTGELFF; DNA: TGTGCCAGCATCGGTCAGGGGCACACCGGGGAGCTGTTTTTT
V: TRBV20-1; size: .; J: TRBJ2-5; D: .; CDR3: CSARTGTQYF; DNA: TGCAGTGCTAGGACAGGGACCCAGTACTTC
V: TRBV5-6; size: .; J: TRBJ1-6; D: .; CDR3: CASSPSDSGKISLHF; DNA: TGTGCCAGCAGCCCCAGTGATAGCGGGAAGATATCGCTCCACTTT
V: TRBV7-2; size: .; J: TRBJ1-6; D: .; CDR3: CASSQIGTRTGLPLHF; DNA: TGTGCCAGCAGTCAAATTGGGACCCGGACCGGGTTACCCCTCCACTTT
V: TRBV11-2; size: many; J: TRBJ2-7; D: TRBD2; CDR3: CASNVGGGPYEQYF; DNA: TGTGCCAGCAACGTCGGGGGGGGGCCCTACGAGCAGTACTTC
V: TRBV10-3; size: many; J: TRBJ2-6; D: .; CDR3: CAISESQGFGANVLTF; DNA: TGTGCCATCAGTGAGTCGCAAGGTTTTGGGGCCAACGTCCTGACTTTC
V: TRBV6-6; size: few; J: TRBJ1-2; D: .; CDR3: CASMGVTNGYTF; DNA: TGTGCCAGCATGGGGGTCACCAATGGCTACACCTTC
V: TRBV15; size: few; J: TRBJ1-2; D: .; CDR3: CATSRIPTIHRGYTF; DNA: TGTGCCACCAGCAGGATTCCGACGATCCATCGTGGCTACACCTTC
V: TRBV7-2; size: few; J: TRBJ1-2; D: .; CDR3: CASSSEGGGAGYGYTF; DNA: TGTGCCAGCAGCTCAGAGGGGGGGGGCGCGGGTTATGGCTACACCTTC
V: TRBV29-1; size: many; J: TRBJ2-7; D: TRBD1; CDR3: CSVTGTGAFYEQYF; DNA: TGCAGCGTGACCGGGACAGGGGCCTTCTACGAGCAGTACTTC
V: TRBV25-1; size: few; J: TRBJ2-2; D: .; CDR3: CASSVETGNTGELFF; DNA: TGTGCCAGCAGTGTAGAGACAGGGAACACCGGGGAGCTGTTTTTT
V: TRBV6-2/TRBV6-3; size: .; J: TRBJ1-5; D: .; CDR3: CASSYPAGSLRQPQHF; DNA: TGTGCCAGCAGTTACCCCGCAGGGTCGCTTCGGCAGCCCCAGCATTTT
V: TRBV6-6; size: .; J: TRBJ2-7; D: .; CDR3: CASSYREQYF; DNA: TGTGCCAGCAGTTACAGGGAGCAGTACTTC
V: TRBV27; size: .; J: TRBJ2-5; D: .; CDR3: CAAEVGKTQYF; DNA: TGTGCGGCCGAGGTGGGGAAGACCCAGTACTTC
V: TRBV12-3/TRBV12-4; size: .; J: TRBJ2-2; D: .; CDR3: CASSIWAANTGELFF; DNA: TGTGCCAGCAGTATATGGGCGGCGAACACCGGGGAGCTGTTTTTT
V: TRBV12-3/TRBV12-4; size: many; J: TRBJ1-2; D: TRBD1; CDR3: CASSVGQYYGYTF; DNA: TGTGCCAGCAGCGTGGGACAGTACTATGGCTACACCTTC
V: TRBV7-9; size: many; J: TRBJ1-1; D: .; CDR3: CASSRRHGDTEAFF; DNA: TGTGCCAGCAGCAGACGGCATGGGGACACTGAAGCTTTCTTT
V: TRBV12-3/TRBV12-4; size: .; J: TRBJ2-2; D: TRBD2; CDR3: CAISGRGGLFPRELFF; DNA: TGTGCCATATCTGGGCGGGGGGGCCTATTTCCCAGGGAGCTGTTTTTT
V: TRBV11-2; size: .; J: TRBJ1-2; D: .; CDR3: CASSVRMGTAADYGYTF; DNA: TGTGCCAGCAGCGTAAGAATGGGAACGGCCGCGGACTATGGCTACACCTTC